The source of this T cell receptor (beta chain) is a study of cytomegalovirus exposure and HLA in healthy donors. The V segment lost 2 bases and the J segment 0 bases; nucleotides outside the gene matches: 6. The germline V gene encodes CDR1 SNHLY and CDR2 FYNNEI. This CDR3 is 18 amino acids long. Findings of the study overall: Fewer N-insertions (relative to the approximately 670-donor mean) were reportedly seen in an Asian-associated ancestry cluster in a later analysis. An analysis that came later showed most CMV-associated TCR beta chains appearing HLA-restricted. Within the data, a cluster of highly shared sequence variants was likely a sequencing artifact. Analysis was carried out at a later point, and it linked a missense DCLRE1C variant to TCR beta V- and J-gene trimming.

PCR used 60 Vbeta primers and 13 Jbeta primers. The repertoire was sequenced with immunoSEQ multiplex PCR; TCRdb's copy has only in-frame clones and lacks some. The table includes about 140,000 clones, roughly 73% detected once. About this clone itself: The antigen is unknown.

This TCR was recovered from a man aged 35 to 55 in good health and CMV-seronegative. Sequencing was carried out using PBMCs. The chain links TRBV2 to TRBJ2-4, with 11 bases identical to TRBD2. The CDR3 is CASSERVAGGIAKNIQYF. For the CDR3, the DNA is TGTGCCAGCAGTGAAAGGGTAGCGGGGGGGATAGCCAAAAACATTCAGTACTTC.